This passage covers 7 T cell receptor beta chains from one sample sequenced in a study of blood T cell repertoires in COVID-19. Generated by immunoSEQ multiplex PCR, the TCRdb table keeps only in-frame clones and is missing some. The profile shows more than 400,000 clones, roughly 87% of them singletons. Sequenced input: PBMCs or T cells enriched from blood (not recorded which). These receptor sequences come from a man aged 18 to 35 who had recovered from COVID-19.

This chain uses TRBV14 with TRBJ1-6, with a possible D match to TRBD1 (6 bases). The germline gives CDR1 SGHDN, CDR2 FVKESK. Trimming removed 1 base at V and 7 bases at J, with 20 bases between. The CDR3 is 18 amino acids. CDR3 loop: CASSQGTVRGSGNSPLHF. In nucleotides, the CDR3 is TGTGCCAGCAGCCAAGGGACAGTAAGGGGAAGTGGGAATTCACCCCTCCACTTT.

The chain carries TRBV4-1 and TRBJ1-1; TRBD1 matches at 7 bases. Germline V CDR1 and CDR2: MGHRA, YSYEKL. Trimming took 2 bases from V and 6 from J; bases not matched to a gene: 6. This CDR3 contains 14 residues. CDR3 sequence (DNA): TGCGCCAGCAGCCAATCCGGGACAGCCGCTGAAGCTTTCTTT. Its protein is CASSQSGTAAEAFF.

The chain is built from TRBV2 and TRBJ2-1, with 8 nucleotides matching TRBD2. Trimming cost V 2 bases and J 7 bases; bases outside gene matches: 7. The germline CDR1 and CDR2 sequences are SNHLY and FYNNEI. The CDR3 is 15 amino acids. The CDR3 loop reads CASSESGGARNEQFF. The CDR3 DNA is TGTGCCAGCAGTGAATCCGGGGGGGCCCGAAATGAGCAGTTCTTC. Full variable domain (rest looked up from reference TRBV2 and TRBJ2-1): EPEVTQTPSHQVTQMGQEVILRCVPISNHLYFYWYRQILGQKVEFLVSFYNNEISEKSEIFDDQFSVERPDGSNFTLKIRSTKLEDSAMYFCASSESGGARNEQFFGPGTRLTVL.

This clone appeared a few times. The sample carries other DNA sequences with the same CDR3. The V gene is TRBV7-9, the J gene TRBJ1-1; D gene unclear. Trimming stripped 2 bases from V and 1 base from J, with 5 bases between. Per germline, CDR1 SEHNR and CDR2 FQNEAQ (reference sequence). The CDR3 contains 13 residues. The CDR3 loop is CASSLRGNTEAFF. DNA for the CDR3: TGTGCCAGCAGCTTACGGGGGAACACTGAAGCTTTCTTT.

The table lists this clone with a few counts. The CDR3 spells CASSTGYEQYF. The CDR3 coding sequence is TGTGCCAGCAGTACGGGCTACGAGCAGTACTTC. The chain uses TRBV6-2 or TRBV6-3 and TRBJ2-7; D gene uncertain. Trimming took off 5 bases at V and 3 bases at J, with 5 bases between the two ends. Germline-derived CDR1 and CDR2 are MNHEY and SVGEGT. The CDR3 totals 11 residues.

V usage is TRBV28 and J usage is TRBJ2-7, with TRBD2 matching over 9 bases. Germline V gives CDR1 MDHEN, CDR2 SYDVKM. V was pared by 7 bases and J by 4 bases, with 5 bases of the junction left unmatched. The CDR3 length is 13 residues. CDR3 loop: CASNPGLAYEQYF. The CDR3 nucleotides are TGTGCCAGCAACCCGGGACTAGCTTACGAGCAGTACTTC.

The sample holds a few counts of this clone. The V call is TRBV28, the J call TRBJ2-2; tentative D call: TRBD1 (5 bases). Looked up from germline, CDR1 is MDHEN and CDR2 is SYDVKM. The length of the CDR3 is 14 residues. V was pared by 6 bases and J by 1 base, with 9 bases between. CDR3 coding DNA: TGTGCCAGCAGCGGGCAGGGGAACACCGGGGAGCTGTTTTTT. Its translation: CASSGQGNTGELFF.